Here is one TCR beta chain with its context. Between the trimmed V and J ends, which lost 10 bases and 6 bases, there was a span of 13 bases. The germline CDR1 and CDR2 sequences are MGHRA and YSYEKL. The length of the CDR3 is 12 residues. This sample is part of a study of blood T cell repertoires in COVID-19. Study at large: COVID-19 samples from acute and convalescent phases originated in the United States, Italy and Spain. The analysed material was cDNA or gDNA that came from T cells, B-cell-depleted T cells, or PBMCs.

Under the authors' procedure: Cell counts per sample came from amplifying reference gene primers. Method: immunoSEQ multiplex PCR; TCRdb's copy keeps in-frame clones and lacks some. That table supplies the V and J calls and clone size; D and trimming were determined from the DNA. The data contain 50,000 to 55,000 clones, 85% to 90% of them seen just once; the ten biggest clones take up 14%. The rearrangement joins TRBV4-1 to TRBJ2-1; weak D call: TRBD2 (5 bases). The origin of this receptor is a man in his sixties or seventies with acute or convalescent COVID-19. The sequenced material came from peripheral blood. CDR3 coding DNA: TGCGCCACCGAAGACCGGGGCAATGAGCAGTTCTTC. Translating it yields CATEDRGNEQFF.